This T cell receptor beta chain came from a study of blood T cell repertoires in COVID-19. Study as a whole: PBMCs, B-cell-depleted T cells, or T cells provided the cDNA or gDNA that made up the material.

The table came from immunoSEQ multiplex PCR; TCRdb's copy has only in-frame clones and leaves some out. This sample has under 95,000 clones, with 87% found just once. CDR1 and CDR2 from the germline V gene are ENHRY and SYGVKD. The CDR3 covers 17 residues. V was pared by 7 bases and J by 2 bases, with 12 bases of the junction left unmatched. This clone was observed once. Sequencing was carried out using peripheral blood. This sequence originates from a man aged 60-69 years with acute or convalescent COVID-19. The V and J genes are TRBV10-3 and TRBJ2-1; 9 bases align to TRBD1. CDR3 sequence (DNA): TGTGCCATCAACGGGGGGACAGGGCGAAGTACCTACAATGAGCAGTTCTTC. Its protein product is CAINGGTGRSTYNEQFF.